Below are 32 T cell receptor beta chains sequenced from a single sample in a study of response to subunit inactivated influenza vaccine. TCRdb fed the RT-PCR reads into MiXCR, producing one record per CDR3 protein. The profile shows approximately 490,000 distinct CDR3 sequences, 6.5% to 8% of them singletons. This sample comprised PBMCs from blood, obtained less than 30 months after vaccination. These receptors came from a man aged 50-75 years who received an inactivated influenza vaccine.

DNA for the CDR3: TGTGCCAGCAGTTACCAGATCACTCAATCCTACGAGCAGTACTTC. This translates into CASSYQITQSYEQYF. V and J are TRBV6-5 and TRBJ2-7; no clear D gene. V dropped 2 bases and J dropped 1 base, with 12 bases sitting between them. Germline V lookup: CDR1 MNHEY, CDR2 SVGAGI. This CDR3 has 15 residues.

This clonotype has only a few counts. The rearrangement links TRBV19 to TRBJ2-1; the D gene could be TRBD1 or TRBD2 (5 bases each). The CDR3 has 13 residues. Per the germline V gene, CDR1 is LNHDA and CDR2 is SQIVND (reference sequence). Trimming left V 3 bases short and J 7 bases short, with 10 bases between. The CDR3 DNA follows: TGTGCCAGTAGTATCTTCAGGGAGAATGAGCAGTTCTTC. Translation gives CASSIFRENEQFF.

The CDR3 DNA sequence: TGTGCCAGCAGCTCGGGACAGGGGGGTTTCTACAATGAGCAGTTCTTC. This sequence encodes CASSSGQGGFYNEQFF. The rearrangement links TRBV5-6 to TRBJ2-1; TRBD1 matches at 11 bases. Germline loops: CDR1 SGHDT, CDR2 YYEEEE. The CDR3 is 16 residues long. The ends lost 3 bases at V and 3 bases at J; junction bases unmatched: 5. Full variable domain (remainder filled in from reference TRBV5-6 and TRBJ2-1): DAGVTQSPTHLIKTRGQQVTLRCSPKSGHDTVSWYQQALGQGPQFIFQYYEEEERQRGNFPDRFSGHQFPNYSSELNVNALLLGDSALYLCASSSGQGGFYNEQFFGPGTRLTVL.

V usage is TRBV30 and J usage is TRBJ1-1; weak D call: TRBD1 (5 bases). Trimming stripped 4 bases from V and 0 bases from J, with 9 bases between. This CDR3 contains 13 residues. The germline CDR1 and CDR2 sequences are GTSNPN and SVGIG (reference sequence). CDR3 DNA sequence: TGTGCCTGGATAAGACAGATGAACACTGAAGCTTTCTTT. It encodes CAWIRQMNTEAFF. The whole variable domain, filled in from reference TRBV30 and TRBJ1-1, reads SQTIHQWPATLVQPVGSPLSLECTVEGTSNPNLYWYRQAAGRGLQLLFYSVGIGQISSEVPQNLSASRPQDRQFILSSKKLLLSDSGFYLCAWIRQMNTEAFFGQGTRLTVV.

The chain has TRBV7-3 and TRBJ2-1, with D perhaps TRBD1 or TRBD2 (6 bases each). Germline CDR1 is SGHTA and CDR2 is FQGTGA. V was pared by 4 bases and J by 15 bases, with 16 bases between. The CDR3 length is 12 residues. CDR3 residues: CASSSPRGLLFF. CDR3 sequence (DNA): TGTGCCAGCAGCTCCCCCAGGGGACTGCTGTTCTTC.

The V gene is TRBV6-1, the J gene TRBJ1-5, with unresolved D. The CDR3 extends over 14 amino acids. The germline V gene has CDR1 MNHNS and CDR2 SASEGT. The V gene lost 6 bases and the J gene lost 0 bases, with 9 bases spanning the gap. DNA of the CDR3: TGTGCCAGCAGCAGAGATTATAGCAATCAGCCCCAGCATTTT. Its protein is CASSRDYSNQPQHF.

The chain joins TRBV29-1 to TRBJ2-5, with D uncertain. The V end was cut by 2 bases, the J end by 5 bases, with 9 bases between. Germline V lookup: CDR1 SQVTM, CDR2 ANQGSEA. The CDR3 is 12 amino acids. The CDR3 reads CSVELGSETQYF. The DNA for the CDR3 is TGCAGCGTTGAACTGGGGTCGGAGACCCAGTACTTC.

This clonotype was seen at least ten times. The chain employs TRBV4-3 and TRBJ2-1; 7 nucleotides line up with TRBD2. Germline lookup yields CDR1 LGHNA and CDR2 YSLEER. With 2 bases clipped from V and 3 bases from J, the junction kept 7 bases outside the gene matches. This CDR3 contains 16 residues. CDR3 sequence: CASSQTLAENYNEQFF. The DNA for the CDR3 is TGCGCCAGCAGCCAAACTCTAGCGGAGAACTACAATGAGCAGTTCTTC.

The table lists this clonotype with many counts. The chain joins TRBV6-1 to TRBJ2-1; D unclear. This CDR3 comprises 14 residues. CDR1 and CDR2 (germline): MNHNS, SASEGT. V lost 7 bases, J lost 7 bases, and 17 bases lay in between. In nucleotides, the CDR3 is TGTGCCAGCATGCCCCGTTGGGCACCTAATGAGCAGTTCTTC. Translation: CASMPRWAPNEQFF.

This clonotype appeared a few times. The V and J genes are TRBV5-1 and TRBJ2-6; 7 positions match TRBD1. V lost 4 bases to trimming and J lost 2 bases; unmatched junction nucleotides: 6. Germline V gene sequence: CDR1 SGHRS, CDR2 YFSETQ. This CDR3 has 16 residues. The CDR3, as DNA: TGCGCCAGCAGCACCCAGGACAGGACTGGGGCCAACGTCCTGACTTTC. Translating it yields CASSTQDRTGANVLTF.

This clonotype was recorded many times. This chain uses TRBV5-1 with TRBJ2-3; D may be TRBD1 (6 bases). The CDR3 length is 16 residues. Germline V gene sequence: CDR1 SGHRS, CDR2 YFSETQ. Trimming removed 0 bases from V and 4 bases from J, with 15 bases in between. CDR3 DNA: TGCGCCAGCAGCTTGGCCCCTTTACAGGGTTCAGATACGCAGTATTTT. Translation gives CASSLAPLQGSDTQYF.

This clonotype was detected many times. This rearrangement joins TRBV5-1 to TRBJ1-3, with TRBD1 as a possible D gene (6 bases). V was trimmed by 4 bases and J by 1 base, leaving 9 bases between them. CDR3 length: 14 amino acids. Germline V gives CDR1 SGHRS, CDR2 YFSETQ. The CDR3: CASSARGSGNTIYF. The CDR3 DNA sequence: TGCGCCAGCAGCGCAAGGGGGTCTGGAAACACCATATATTTT.

V is TRBV20-1 and J is TRBJ1-5; 10 nucleotides align to TRBD1. The CDR3 consists of 17 residues. In germline, CDR1 is DFQATT, CDR2 SNEGSKA (reference sequence). V shed 0 bases and J 6 bases; nucleotides not matched to a gene: 11. CDR3 nucleotides: TGCAGTGCTAGAGATTGGGACGGGACAGGGGACCGTCAGCCCCAGCATTTT. This codes for CSARDWDGTGDRQPQHF.

The rearrangement uses TRBV4-2 and TRBJ2-7; no clear D gene. CDR3 length equals 12 residues. The ends were cut back, 4 bases at V and 3 bases at J, with 7 bases in the middle. CDR1 is LGHNA and CDR2 is YNFKEQ in the germline V gene. The CDR3 spells CASSRVGYEQYF. In nucleotides, the CDR3 is TGTGCCAGCAGCCGAGTCGGCTACGAGCAGTACTTC.

This clonotype was counted ten times or more. The chain employs TRBV7-2 and TRBJ2-3, with TRBD2 matching 10 bases. V lost 4 bases and J lost 4; bases outside the gene matches: 5. The CDR3 is made up of 15 amino acids. Germline assignment: CDR1 SGHTA and CDR2 FQGNSA. For the CDR3, the DNA is TGTGCCAGCAGCTCTTTTAGCGGGGGGCCAGATACGCAGTATTTT. This gives the protein CASSSFSGGPDTQYF.

This clonotype has more than one count but fewer than ten. The V call is TRBV20-1, the J call TRBJ2-3; TRBD2 matches 8 bases. V lost 3 bases and J lost 0; bases outside the gene matches: 5. Looked up from germline, CDR1 is DFQATT and CDR2 is SNEGSKA (reference sequence). This CDR3 has 15 amino acids. This chain's CDR3 is CSASSPSGSTDTQYF. The CDR3, as DNA: TGCAGTGCTAGTAGTCCTAGCGGGAGCACAGATACGCAGTATTTT.

This clonotype was counted between two and nine times. This rearrangement joins TRBV6-5 to TRBJ2-3, with D perhaps assigned TRBD1 or TRBD2 (7 bases each). V was shortened by 0 bases and J by 14 bases, with 15 bases between the two germline ends. Germline assignment: CDR1 MNHEY and CDR2 SVGAGI. This CDR3 is built from 13 residues. This CDR3 is CASSYSSRGGLYF. CDR3 coding DNA: TGTGCCAGCAGTTACTCTTCCAGGGGGGGTCTGTATTTT.

This chain links TRBV6-1 with TRBJ2-2, with 10 bases lining up with TRBD2. The germline V gene encodes CDR1 MNHNS and CDR2 SASEGT. The V gene end was trimmed by 10 bases and the J gene end by 3 bases; junction bases not matched to a gene: 5. This CDR3 contains 14 residues. The CDR3 region is CATTLAGHTGELFF. The CDR3 nucleotides read TGTGCCACCACACTAGCGGGACACACCGGGGAGCTGTTTTTT.

This clonotype was picked up a small number of times. This chain joins TRBV27 and TRBJ2-4; 13 bases fit TRBD2. Germline V gene data show CDR1 as MNHEY and CDR2 as SMNVEV (reference sequence). The CDR3 has 16 residues. The ends lost 5 bases at V and 8 bases at J; junction bases unmatched: 9. CDR3 coding DNA: TGTGCCAGCAGTGAGAGACTAGCGGGAGGAGTACACATTCAGTACTTC. Protein sequence: CASSERLAGGVHIQYF.

This clonotype came up a few times. The V call is TRBV7-2, the J call TRBJ2-4; either TRBD1 or TRBD2 may fit D (6 bases each). Trimming removed 6 bases at V and 7 bases at J, with 16 bases between. CDR1 and CDR2 (germline): SGHTA, FQGNSA. This CDR3 region has 14 residues. The CDR3 DNA reads as TGTGCCAGCAGTCGGGGGCTGGAGGGGAACATTCAGTACTTC. It yields the protein CASSRGLEGNIQYF.

This clonotype has a handful of counts. This chain joins TRBV11-2 and TRBJ2-3; 11 positions match TRBD2. V lost 8 bases to trimming and J lost 5 bases; unmatched junction nucleotides: 9. Germline V gene sequence: CDR1 SGHAT, CDR2 FQNNGV. This CDR3 spans 15 amino acids. The CDR3 sequence: CASGNSGRAQDTQYF. CDR3 nucleotide sequence: TGTGCCAGCGGCAATAGCGGGAGGGCTCAAGATACGCAGTATTTT.

This sequence joins TRBV2 and TRBJ1-3, with D hard to call. This CDR3 is built from 14 residues. V dropped 4 bases and J dropped 0 bases, with 7 bases sitting between them. CDR1 and CDR2 from the germline V gene are SNHLY and FYNNEI. For the CDR3, the DNA is TGTGCCAGCAGTGCCGGTTTCTCTGGAAACACCATATATTTT. It is translated as CASSAGFSGNTIYF.

This clonotype has just a few counts. This chain joins TRBV3-1 and TRBJ2-1; no clear D. This CDR3 spans 15 amino acids. Germline CDR1 is LGHDT and CDR2 is YNNKEL (reference sequence). V was cut by 1 base and J by 6 bases, with 13 bases left in between. CDR3 loop: CASSQGSIASNEQFF. The CDR3 DNA follows: TGTGCCAGCAGCCAAGGTAGTATAGCCTCCAATGAGCAGTTCTTC.

This clonotype has only a few counts. V is TRBV7-3 and J is TRBJ2-7; maybe TRBD2 (5 bases). Per the germline V gene, CDR1 is SGHTA and CDR2 is FQGTGA. The CDR3 is 13 amino acids. Between the trimmed V and J ends, which lost 8 bases and 4 bases, there was a span of 15 bases. CDR3 DNA sequence: TGTGCCAGCGGCCGTCAGAGGGATTACGAGCAGTACTTC. It encodes CASGRQRDYEQYF.

The CDR3 DNA reads as TGCAGCGTTGATCAGCGGGGGGGCTTTGATACGCAGTATTTT. Translation gives CSVDQRGGFDTQYF. V gene TRBV29-1 combines with J gene TRBJ2-3, with 10 bases matching TRBD2. This CDR3 has 14 amino acids. The germline V gene encodes CDR1 SQVTM and CDR2 ANQGSEA. With V trimmed by 3 bases and J by 6 bases, 6 bases remained unmatched.

This clonotype came up a few times. The chain is built from TRBV5-1 and TRBJ2-3; 13 nucleotides align to TRBD2. The CDR3 consists of 16 residues. The V and J ends lost 3 bases and 2 bases, in that order; junction bases with no gene match: 3. From germline, CDR1 is SGHRS and CDR2 YFSETQ. CDR3 amino acids: CASSWGTSGVTDTQYF. The CDR3 DNA follows: TGCGCCAGCAGCTGGGGGACTAGCGGGGTCACAGATACGCAGTATTTT.

This clonotype was detected only a few times. The chain links TRBV28 to TRBJ2-5; D perhaps matches TRBD1 (6 bases). This CDR3 is 15 amino acids long. The germline gives CDR1 MDHEN, CDR2 SYDVKM. Trimming shortened V by 3 bases and J by 3 bases, and 14 bases separated the two germline ends. This CDR3 is CASSFRWTDEETQYF. The CDR3 DNA reads TGTGCCAGCAGTTTTCGGTGGACAGATGAAGAGACCCAGTACTTC.

This clonotype was seen only a few times. J is TRBJ2-1 and V is TRBV12-3 or TRBV12-4, with TRBD1 identical over 7 bases. The CDR3 has 15 amino acids. With 5 bases clipped from V and 3 bases from J, the junction kept 7 bases outside the gene matches. CDR3 protein: CASSKSSGGYNEQFF. Here the CDR3 DNA reads TGTGCCAGCAGTAAAAGTTCAGGGGGCTACAATGAGCAGTTCTTC.

This clonotype was observed many times. The chain employs TRBV12-3 or TRBV12-4 and TRBJ2-1; the match to TRBD2 covers 8 bases. This CDR3 comprises 13 residues. The V segment lost 7 bases and the J segment 6 bases; nucleotides outside the gene matches: 5. CDR3 in amino acids: CASTKRGGNEQFF. DNA of the CDR3: TGTGCCAGCACCAAACGGGGGGGCAATGAGCAGTTCTTC.

This clonotype was recorded a few times. J is TRBJ2-2 and V is TRBV12-3 or TRBV12-4; 8 bases are a match to TRBD2. The J segment lost 4 bases and the V segment lost 3 bases, leaving 4 bases of the junction unmatched. The CDR3 loop spans 15 amino acids. Here the CDR3 DNA reads TGTGCCAGCAGTTTGAGGCTAGCGGGCACCGGGGAGCTGTTTTTT. It yields the protein CASSLRLAGTGELFF.

The CDR3 bases are TGTGCCAGCAGCCAGGGGACAGGGCGCAATCAGCCCCAGCATTTT. This encodes CASSQGTGRNQPQHF. J is TRBJ1-5 and V is TRBV6-2 or TRBV6-3; the match to TRBD1 covers 9 bases. Germline CDR1 is MNHEY and CDR2 is SVGEGT. The CDR3 runs 15 residues. Trimming removed 6 bases from V and 2 bases from J; junction bases left unmatched: 5.

This clonotype has more than one count but fewer than ten. V usage is TRBV20-1 and J usage is TRBJ1-2; D perhaps matches TRBD1 (5 bases). Trimming pared 3 bases from V and 4 bases from J, leaving 9 bases between. The CDR3 loop spans 12 amino acids. Germline V gene data show CDR1 as DFQATT and CDR2 as SNEGSKA (reference sequence). Here the CDR3 DNA reads TGCAGTGCTAGTAGGGGTGGCTATGGCTACACCTTC. Translated: CSASRGGYGYTF.